This is a list of T cell receptor beta chains from one sample in a study of T cell responses to AZD1222 COVID-19 vaccine. Only in-frame clones appear in the TCRdb table, and some are missing; sequencing was by immunoSEQ multiplex PCR. The repertoire holds around 130,000 clones, 91% seen once, with 1.5% to 2% in the top ten. The sample consisted of peripheral blood, taken 28 days after the second AZD1222 dose. These receptors were obtained from an adult who received the AZD1222 COVID-19 vaccine. The CDR3 runs from the conserved cysteine through the conserved F or W. D genes are given only for firm matches. A clone size is listed for some rows: how often the clone was seen (once, few, many), or a class if it is expanded.

clone size: .
D gene: TRBD1
V gene: TRBV9
J gene: TRBJ1-2
CDR3 DNA: TGTGCCAGCAGCCCAAGGGACAGTTCTAACTATGGCTACACCTTC
CDR3 protein: CASSPRDSSNYGYTF

clone size: .
D gene: .
V gene: TRBV7-2
J gene: TRBJ2-2
CDR3 DNA: TGTGCCAGCAGCAGTCCTAGCTCCCCCACCGGGGAGCTGTTTTTT
CDR3 protein: CASSSPSSPTGELFF

clone size: .
D gene: .
V gene: TRBV5-6
J gene: TRBJ2-2
CDR3 DNA: TGTGCCAGCAGCTTAATCCCCGGGGAGCTGTTTTTT
CDR3 protein: CASSLIPGELFF

clone size: once
D gene: TRBD2
V gene: TRBV29-1
J gene: TRBJ2-1
CDR3 DNA: TGCAGCGTACCCACGACTAGCGGGGTTGACTACAATGAGCAGTTCTTC
CDR3 protein: CSVPTTSGVDYNEQFF

clone size: .
D gene: TRBD1
V gene: TRBV2
J gene: TRBJ1-3
CDR3 DNA: TGTGCCAGCAGGAAGGACAGGGGAGGTGGAAACACCATATATTTT
CDR3 protein: CASRKDRGGGNTIYF

clone size: .
D gene: .
V gene: TRBV6-2/TRBV6-3
J gene: TRBJ1-3
CDR3 DNA: TGTGCCAGCAGTTACTTTCAGAGACCTGGAAACACCATATATTTT
CDR3 protein: CASSYFQRPGNTIYF

clone size: .
D gene: .
V gene: TRBV30
J gene: TRBJ1-2
CDR3 DNA: TGTGCCTGGGGGGATTGGGAGTTTGGCTACACCTTC
CDR3 protein: CAWGDWEFGYTF

clone size: .
D gene: TRBD1
V gene: TRBV19
J gene: TRBJ1-1
CDR3 DNA: TGTGCCAGTAGCCAGGGGGGCTTCACTGAAGCTTTCTTT
CDR3 protein: CASSQGGFTEAFF

clone size: .
D gene: .
V gene: TRBV27
J gene: TRBJ1-5
CDR3 DNA: TGTGCCAGCAGCTTAGGCCCGGGGAGCAATCAGCCCCAGCATTTT
CDR3 protein: CASSLGPGSNQPQHF

clone size: .
D gene: TRBD1
V gene: TRBV19
J gene: TRBJ2-7
CDR3 DNA: TGTGCCAGTGGAGTGCAGGGGGCTTTCTACGAGCAGTACTTC
CDR3 protein: CASGVQGAFYEQYF

clone size: once
D gene: .
V gene: TRBV7-9
J gene: TRBJ1-2
CDR3 DNA: TGTGCCAGCAGCCCTGACAGTAACTATGGCTACACCTTC
CDR3 protein: CASSPDSNYGYTF

clone size: .
D gene: .
V gene: TRBV6-5
J gene: TRBJ2-3
CDR3 DNA: TGTGCCAGCAGTTACTCGCTAGCAGTTGACACAGATACGCAGTATTTT
CDR3 protein: CASSYSLAVDTDTQYF

clone size: .
D gene: .
V gene: TRBV11-3
J gene: TRBJ2-2
CDR3 DNA: TGTGCCAGCAGCTTAGAACGCGGGGAGCTGTTTTTT
CDR3 protein: CASSLERGELFF

clone size: .
D gene: .
V gene: TRBV5-3
J gene: TRBJ1-4
CDR3 DNA: TGTGCCAGAAGCGGACCGGGCCTGATTGAAAAACTGTTTTTT
CDR3 protein: CARSGPGLIEKLFF

clone size: .
D gene: .
V gene: TRBV7-8
J gene: TRBJ2-5
CDR3 DNA: TGTGCCAGCAGCTTAGCCCAGGAGACCCAGTACTTC
CDR3 protein: CASSLAQETQYF

clone size: once
D gene: .
V gene: TRBV27
J gene: TRBJ1-1
CDR3 DNA: TGTGCCAGCAGTTTATTTTACGGGTCGAACACTGAAGCTTTCTTT
CDR3 protein: CASSLFYGSNTEAFF

clone size: once
D gene: TRBD1
V gene: TRBV19
J gene: TRBJ1-1
CDR3 DNA: TGTGCCAGTAGTATAGATCTTGACAGGGGGAACACTGAAGCTTTCTTT
CDR3 protein: CASSIDLDRGNTEAFF

clone size: .
D gene: .
V gene: TRBV18
J gene: TRBJ1-1
CDR3 DNA: TGTGCCAGCTCACCTACAGAGAACACTGAAGCTTTCTTT
CDR3 protein: CASSPTENTEAFF

clone size: .
D gene: TRBD2
V gene: TRBV30
J gene: TRBJ2-5
CDR3 DNA: TGTGCCTGGAGTGTCGGAATAGCGGGGGGAGAGACCCAGTACTTC
CDR3 protein: CAWSVGIAGGETQYF

clone size: .
D gene: .
V gene: TRBV7-9
J gene: TRBJ2-1
CDR3 DNA: TGTGCCAGCAGCTTAGAGGCAGCCGGCGATGAGCAGTTCTTC
CDR3 protein: CASSLEAAGDEQFF

clone size: .
D gene: .
V gene: TRBV11-3
J gene: TRBJ1-3
CDR3 DNA: TGTGCCAGCAGCATTCAGTACAGTAGCTCTGGAAACACCATATATTTT
CDR3 protein: CASSIQYSSSGNTIYF

clone size: .
D gene: TRBD1
V gene: TRBV5-4
J gene: TRBJ2-5
CDR3 DNA: TGTGCCAGCAGCCCGGACAGGGGGTGGGGGCAAGAGACCCAGTACTTC
CDR3 protein: CASSPDRGWGQETQYF

clone size: .
D gene: .
V gene: TRBV5-1
J gene: TRBJ1-1
CDR3 DNA: TGCGCCAGCACAAACCAGGGAGGAGGCACTGAAGCTTTCTTT
CDR3 protein: CASTNQGGGTEAFF

clone size: .
D gene: .
V gene: TRBV5-1
J gene: TRBJ1-4
CDR3 DNA: TGCGCCAGCAGCTGGGGGGGACGTGCAACTAATGAAAAACTGTTTTTT
CDR3 protein: CASSWGGRATNEKLFF

clone size: few
D gene: TRBD2
V gene: TRBV5-3
J gene: TRBJ2-1
CDR3 DNA: TGTGCCAGAAGCTCCGTCCCCCTGACTAGCGGGAGTCAGGAATCCTACAATGAGCAGTTCTTC
CDR3 protein: CARSSVPLTSGSQESYNEQFF

clone size: .
D gene: .
V gene: TRBV4-1
J gene: TRBJ1-5
CDR3 DNA: TGCGCCAGCAGCCCCGGGACCGCCGGGGGCGATCAGCCCCAGCATTTT
CDR3 protein: CASSPGTAGGDQPQHF

clone size: .
D gene: TRBD1
V gene: TRBV9
J gene: TRBJ2-5
CDR3 DNA: TGTGCCAGCAGCGTATCCCCCGACAGGGGGCAAGAGACCCAGTACTTC
CDR3 protein: CASSVSPDRGQETQYF

clone size: .
D gene: .
V gene: TRBV24-1
J gene: TRBJ2-5
CDR3 DNA: TGTGCCACCAGTGGAAAATCAGGGAGCCCGATGGAGACCCAGTACTTC
CDR3 protein: CATSGKSGSPMETQYF

clone size: .
D gene: .
V gene: TRBV29-1
J gene: TRBJ1-5
CDR3 DNA: TGCAGCGCACAATTGGGGGGGGTTTATAGCAATCAGCCCCAGCATTTT
CDR3 protein: CSAQLGGVYSNQPQHF

clone size: .
D gene: .
V gene: TRBV6-4
J gene: TRBJ2-6
CDR3 DNA: TGTGCCAGCAGTCCCACGGGGACTGGGGCCAACGTCCTGACTTTC
CDR3 protein: CASSPTGTGANVLTF

clone size: .
D gene: .
V gene: TRBV10-3
J gene: TRBJ1-2
CDR3 DNA: TGTGCCATCAGTGGGGGGGGTCTGTATGGCTACACCTTC
CDR3 protein: CAISGGGLYGYTF

clone size: .
D gene: TRBD1
V gene: TRBV7-2
J gene: TRBJ1-1
CDR3 DNA: TGTGCCAGCAGCCCCAGGACAGGGGAAGCTTTCTTT
CDR3 protein: CASSPRTGEAFF

clone size: few
D gene: TRBD2
V gene: TRBV4-1
J gene: TRBJ2-2
CDR3 DNA: TGCGCCAGCAGCCAACTGACTAGCGGGGTTCCCACCGGGGAGCTGTTTTTT
CDR3 protein: CASSQLTSGVPTGELFF

clone size: .
D gene: .
V gene: TRBV21-1
J gene: TRBJ2-6
CDR3 DNA: TGTGCCAGCAGCAAATGGGGAGGGGGACCAGGGGCCAACGTCCTGACTTTC
CDR3 protein: CASSKWGGGPGANVLTF

clone size: .
D gene: .
V gene: TRBV6-2/TRBV6-3
J gene: TRBJ1-2
CDR3 DNA: TGTGCCAGCAGTTACGCCACCCAGGGGTATGGCTACACCTTC
CDR3 protein: CASSYATQGYGYTF